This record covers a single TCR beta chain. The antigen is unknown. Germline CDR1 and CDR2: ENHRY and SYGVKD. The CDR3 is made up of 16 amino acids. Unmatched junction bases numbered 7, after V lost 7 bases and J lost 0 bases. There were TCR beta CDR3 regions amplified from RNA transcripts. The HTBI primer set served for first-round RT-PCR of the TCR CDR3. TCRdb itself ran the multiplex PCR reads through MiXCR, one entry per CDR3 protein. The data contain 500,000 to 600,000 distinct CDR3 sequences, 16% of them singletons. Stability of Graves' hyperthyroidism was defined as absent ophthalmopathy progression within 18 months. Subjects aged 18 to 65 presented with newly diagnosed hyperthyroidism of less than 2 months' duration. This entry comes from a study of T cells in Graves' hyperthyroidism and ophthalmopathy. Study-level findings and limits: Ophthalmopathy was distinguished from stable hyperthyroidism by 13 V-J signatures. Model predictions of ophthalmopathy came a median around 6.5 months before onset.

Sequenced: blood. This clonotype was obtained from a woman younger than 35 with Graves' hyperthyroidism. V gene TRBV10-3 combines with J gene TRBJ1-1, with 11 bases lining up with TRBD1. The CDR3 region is CAIKGQGAGVNTEAFF. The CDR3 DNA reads TGTGCCATCAAAGGACAGGGGGCCGGTGTGAACACTGAAGCTTTCTTT.